This T cell receptor beta chain is drawn from a study of shared clonotypes between healthy human individuals. Overall study context: Two women and three men aged 18 to 49 made up the donors.

Trimming shortened V by 0 bases and J by 0 bases, and 14 bases separated the two germline ends. The CDR3 has 17 amino acids. Germline CDR1 reads GTSNPN; CDR2 reads SVGIG (reference sequence). Investigators spread the genomic DNA of each subset evenly over several immunoSEQ plates. Measured with immunoSEQ multiplex PCR; TCRdb has only the in-frame clones, and not every one. The sample comprises under 600,000 clones, approximately 79% of which are singletons, and under 15% rests with the top ten. Sequenced input: PBMCs. This rearrangement joins TRBV30 to TRBJ1-4; D unclear. The receptor's source is a woman between 40 and 55 years old in good health. Some clones in this sample may be carry-over from other donors' samples. As DNA, the CDR3 is TGTGCCTGGAGTGTAGTATCGGGTTTTCCAACTAATGAAAAACTGTTTTTT. Amino acids: CAWSVVSGFPTNEKLFF.